Listed below are T cell receptor beta chains from one sample, sequenced in a study of blood T cell repertoires in COVID-19. Here immunoSEQ multiplex PCR was the method, and the copy in TCRdb shows in-frame clones only, minus some. The repertoire has 150,000 to 180,000 clones, approximately 85% of them found once; the top ten carry roughly 0.6%. The source material was peripheral blood. These receptor sequences come from a man aged 55-75 years with COVID-19, enrolled during active disease. The CDR3 runs from the conserved cysteine through the conserved F or W. The order of the fields is CDR3 length, D gene, J gene, clone size, V gene, CDR3 DNA, CDR3 protein. The D gene is left open where the match is weak. Clone size, where shown, is once, few, many, or a class for clones that have expanded.

>15|TRBD1|TRBJ1-2|once|TRBV9
TGTGTCAGCAGCGTGACAGGGGTGGGGAACTATGGCTACACCTTC
CVSSVTGVGNYGYTF
>15|TRBD2|TRBJ2-5|-|TRBV6-2/TRBV6-3
TGTGCCAGCAGTTACTCTAGCGGGGGGCGGGAGACCCAGTACTTC
CASSYSSGGRETQYF
>17|-|TRBJ1-6|many|TRBV7-9
TGTGCCAGCAGCTTAGGGACCCCGTGGGAGTGGAATTCACCCCTCCACTTT
CASSLGTPWEWNSPLHF
>13|-|TRBJ2-4|once|TRBV29-1
TGCAGCGTTGAAGTACAGCCCAAAAACATTCAGTACTTC
CSVEVQPKNIQYF
>18|TRBD2|TRBJ2-5|-|TRBV5-1
TGCGCCAGCAGCTTAGTCCCGGGACTAGCGGGGGGGACGGAGACCCAGTACTTC
CASSLVPGLAGGTETQYF
>12|-|TRBJ1-2|-|TRBV5-6
TGTGCCAGCAGCTCTAACAGCTATGGCTACACCTTC
CASSSNSYGYTF
>14|-|TRBJ1-1|-|TRBV15
TGTGCCACCAGCAGAGGGCGGGAAAACACTGAAGCTTTCTTT
CATSRGRENTEAFF
>16|-|TRBJ1-5|-|TRBV12-5
TGTGCTAGTGGTTCCGAGCGGGGGTATAGCAATCAGCCCCAGCATTTT
CASGSERGYSNQPQHF
>16|-|TRBJ1-1|-|TRBV27
TGTGCCAGCAGGCCCCGGGCAAGGGGTCTAAGAACTGAAGCTTTCTTT
CASRPRARGLRTEAFF
>13|-|TRBJ1-1|-|TRBV11-3
TGTGCCAGCAGTTCGACAGGGAACACTGAAGCTTTCTTT
CASSSTGNTEAFF
>14|-|TRBJ1-5|once|TRBV6-5
TGTGCCAGCAGTTGGCGGGTTAGCAATCAGCCCCAGCATTTT
CASSWRVSNQPQHF
>13|-|TRBJ1-5|-|TRBV6-5
TGTGCCAGCACCGGCAGGGGCAATCAGCCCCAGCATTTT
CASTGRGNQPQHF
>13|-|TRBJ2-2|-|TRBV9
TGTGCCAGCAGCGCCAACTACCCAGGGGAGCTGTTTTTT
CASSANYPGELFF
>15|-|TRBJ2-2|-|TRBV7-3
TGTGCCAGCAGCCAAACGGACAGTAACACCGGGGAGCTGTTTTTT
CASSQTDSNTGELFF
>12|TRBD2|TRBJ2-2|-|TRBV11-2
TGTGCCAGCAGAGCGGGGACCGGGGAGCTGTTTTTT
CASRAGTGELFF
>12|TRBD1|TRBJ2-1|-|TRBV12-3/TRBV12-4
TGTGCCACCTCAGAACCCGGGACAGGGCTGTTCTTC
CATSEPGTGLFF
>13|-|TRBJ1-5|-|TRBV5-6
TGTGCCAGCAGCGCGGTCGGGGGTCAGCCCCAGCATTTT
CASSAVGGQPQHF
>18|TRBD1|TRBJ1-1|-|TRBV18
TGTGCCAGCTCACCAGACTTTAGGGAAAGGGGGCAGGGGACTGAAGCTTTCTTT
CASSPDFRERGQGTEAFF
>14|-|TRBJ1-5|-|TRBV29-1
TGCAGCGTTGCCCCAGGGAATGGCAATCAGCCCCAGCATTTT
CSVAPGNGNQPQHF
>14|-|TRBJ2-6|-|TRBV16
TGTGCCAGCAGTCGAGTGTCTGGGGCCAACGTCCTGACTTTC
CASSRVSGANVLTF
>12|-|TRBJ1-2|-|TRBV27
TGTGCCAGCAGTACAACAGGGAGTGGCTACACCTTC
CASSTTGSGYTF
>14|TRBD1|TRBJ1-1|-|TRBV7-9
TGTGCCAGCAGCTTGACAGGGGTTGGAACTGAAGCTTTCTTT
CASSLTGVGTEAFF
>16|TRBD1|TRBJ1-2|-|TRBV24-1
TGTGCCACCAGTGATCCGCGGGACAGAGAAAACTATGGCTACACCTTC
CATSDPRDRENYGYTF
>15|TRBD1|TRBJ2-7|-|TRBV7-8
TGTGCCAGCAGCTTAACGAGGGACAGGGGGGACGAGCAGTACTTC
CASSLTRDRGDEQYF
>15|-|TRBJ1-3|-|TRBV11-2
TGTGCCAGCAGCTTAGCTGTTAGCTCTGGAAACACCATATATTTT
CASSLAVSSGNTIYF
>16|-|TRBJ2-1|-|TRBV29-1
TGCAGCGCCCCACGGGGTTGGGACTCCCGCTACAATGAGCAGTTCTTC
CSAPRGWDSRYNEQFF
>13|-|TRBJ1-1|-|TRBV4-2
TGTGCCAGCAGCCAGCAGGGGTCCACTGAAGCTTTCTTT
CASSQQGSTEAFF
>14|TRBD2|TRBJ2-1|-|TRBV5-4
TGTGCCAGCAGCTTGGTCCTAGCGGGCAATGAGCAGTTCTTC
CASSLVLAGNEQFF
>12|-|TRBJ2-7|once|TRBV6-5
TGTGCCATCGGTCTTGACTCCTCTCCCTGGTACTTC
CAIGLDSSPWYF
>13|-|TRBJ2-1|few|TRBV11-3
TGTGCCAGCAGCTTAGCTCCGTACAATGAGCAGTTCTTC
CASSLAPYNEQFF
>17|-|TRBJ2-2|-|TRBV15
TGTGCCACATCCAAGCGTATCGGGGGTCCAAGGGTCGGGGAGCTGTTTTTT
CATSKRIGGPRVGELFF
>16|-|TRBJ2-3|-|TRBV14
TGTGCCAGCAGCCAAAATCCACGACAGGTGGCGGGTACGCAGTATTTT
CASSQNPRQVAGTQYF
>15|TRBD1|TRBJ1-2|-|TRBV24-1
TGTGCCACCAGTGATTTGGCAGGGGGCCCGCATGGCTACACCTTC
CATSDLAGGPHGYTF
>14|-|TRBJ2-2|-|TRBV19
TGTGCCAGTAGGCCGACAGACTACACCGGGGAGCTGTTTTTT
CASRPTDYTGELFF
>13|TRBD1|TRBJ1-2|-|TRBV7-2
TGTGCCAGCAGCCCGCAACAGGGGAACGGCTACACCTTC
CASSPQQGNGYTF
>13|-|TRBJ1-5|-|TRBV6-5
TGTGCCAGCAGAAATAGCCGTGATCAGCCCCAGCATTTT
CASRNSRDQPQHF
>15|-|TRBJ1-5|-|TRBV6-4
TGTGCCAGCAGTGCCGGACAGCTGACTGATCAGCCCCAGCATTTT
CASSAGQLTDQPQHF